The 28 T cell receptor beta chains reported below all come from one sample, sequenced in a study of tumor and adjacent non-tumor tissue in lung cancer. This sample's RNA came from whole unsorted tissue. The normal lung tissue was taken more than 3 cm from the tumor edge. The library came from three nested PCR rounds adapted from ARM-PCR protocols. TCRdb ran MiXCR on the multiplex PCR reads and lists one entry per CDR3 protein. This sample has around 60,000 distinct CDR3 sequences; around 64% occur once, and the top ten carry about 32%. Sequencing was done on a sample of distant non-tumor lung tissue. All receptors come from a man in his 70s with non-small cell lung cancer.

In regard to this clonotype: A read error may produce the germline difference seen at one junction end. This chain connects TRBV12-3 or TRBV12-4 to TRBJ2-4; possibly TRBD1 or TRBD2 for D (5 bases each). The CDR3 is made up of 12 amino acids. CDR3 DNA sequence: TGTGCCGGCAGTTTAGGGACGGGAATTCAGCACTTC. It specifies CAGSLGTGIQHF.

A word on this clonotype: The germline gene is not matched at one end of the junction; a read error may be the cause. This rearrangement joins TRBV11-2 to TRBJ2-7; TRBD2 agrees at 8 bases. Germline CDR1 is SGHAT and CDR2 is FQNNGV. This CDR3 contains 14 residues. The CDR3 protein is CAGSLRGGSYEQYF. The CDR3 DNA reads as TGTGCCGGCAGTCTCCGGGGGGGAAGCTACGAACAGTACTTC.

About this clonotype: A read error may be the cause here, since a much bigger clone is one base away. The chain couples TRBV6-5 to TRBJ2-4, with D perhaps matching TRBD1 (6 bases). Per the germline V gene, CDR1 is MNHEY and CDR2 is SVGAGI. CDR3 length: 16 residues. The V end was cut by 4 bases, the J end by 0 bases, with 13 bases between. The CDR3 protein is CASSLGHQVAKNIQYF. In DNA form, the CDR3 reads TGTGCCAGCAGTTTGGGACACCAGGTAGCCAAAAACATTCAGTACTTC.

There are many counts of this clonotype. The chain carries TRBV4-1 and TRBJ2-3; D is perhaps TRBD2 (6 bases). CDR1 is MGHRA and CDR2 is YSYEKL in the germline V gene. This CDR3 is built from 15 residues. V lost 3 bases and J lost 4, with 14 bases in between. As DNA, the CDR3 is TGCGCCAGCAGCCAGGGGGACTGGGGGTCAGATACGCAGTATTTT. Encoded protein: CASSQGDWGSDTQYF.

This clonotype was seen ten or more times. The chain links TRBV11-2 to TRBJ1-1, with a weak D call TRBD1 (5 bases). V gave up 1 base and J gave up 6 bases, with 12 bases separating them. The CDR3 extends over 14 amino acids. Germline assignment: CDR1 SGHAT and CDR2 FQNNGV. DNA of the CDR3: TGTGCCAGCAGCTTAGGGCAGGGCTTACCTGAAGCTTTCTTT. This codes for CASSLGQGLPEAFF. The whole variable domain, filled in from reference TRBV11-2 and TRBJ1-1, reads EAGVAQSPRYKIIEKRQSVAFWCNPISGHATLYWYQQILGQGPKLLIQFQNNGVVDDSQLPKDRFSAERLKGVDSTLKIQPAKLEDSAVYLCASSLGQGLPEAFFGQGTRLTVV.

This chain joins TRBV6-2 or TRBV6-3 and TRBJ2-7; tentatively, D is TRBD2 (5 bases). Germline CDR1 is MNHEY and CDR2 is SVGEGT. CDR3 size: 14 residues. Trimming pared 7 bases from V and 7 bases from J, leaving 20 bases between. This CDR3 reads CASNSPSTRHEQYF. CDR3 in DNA: TGTGCCAGCAATTCCCCTTCTACTAGGCATGAGCAGTACTTC.

This clonotype turned up a few times. This CDR3 fails to terminate in the conserved phenylalanine or tryptophan, so it likely reflects a read error. In nucleotides, the CDR3 is TGTGCCAGCAGTGATTCACGGGATTCGGACACCGGGGAGCTGTTTCTT. It specifies CASSDSRDSDTGELFL. V is TRBV6-1 and J is TRBJ2-2; possibly TRBD2 for D (5 bases). With 3 bases removed from V and 3 bases from J, the gap between germline ends came to 14 bases. This CDR3 has 16 amino acids. From germline, CDR1 is MNHNS and CDR2 SASEGT.

As concerns this clonotype: Likely a read error: the CDR3 ends without its conserved phenylalanine or tryptophan. This chain uses TRBV4-2 with TRBJ1-1; perhaps TRBD1 as D (5 bases). The CDR3 totals 15 residues. Germline loops: CDR1 LGHNA, CDR2 YNFKEQ. The CDR3 region is CVSSQHTGPNTEAFL. The CDR3 DNA reads as TGTGTCAGCAGCCAGCATACAGGCCCGAACACTGAAGCTTTCTTA.

A word on this clonotype: At one of its ends the junction is not consistent with the germline gene, which may arise from a read error. J is TRBJ2-1 and V is TRBV30, with D unresolved. The CDR3 totals 14 residues. Germline CDR1 GTSNPN, CDR2 SVGIG (reference sequence). The CDR3 protein is CAWTLFGVYNEKFF. In DNA, the CDR3 is TGTGCCTGGACCCTGTTCGGAGTCTACAATGAGAAGTTCTTC.

In regard to this clonotype: This may stem from a read error, because a much larger clone lies one nucleotide away. The rearrangement joins TRBV11-1 to TRBJ1-2; D is possibly TRBD1 (5 bases). In germline, CDR1 is SGHAT, CDR2 FQDESV (reference sequence). The CDR3 sequence is 12 residues long. The DNA of the CDR3 is TGTGACAGCAGCCCTGACAGTCTACGCTACACCTTC. Translated: CDSSPDSLRYTF.

About this clonotype: An end of the junction does not agree with germline; a read error may underlie this. The chain couples TRBV29-1 to TRBJ2-1; 7 bases match TRBD1. The CDR3 extends over 12 amino acids. CDR1 and CDR2 (germline): SQVTM, ANQGSEA. As DNA, the CDR3 is TGCAGCATGAGGGGGCGAGGTGTTGAGCAATTCTTC. Translated: CSMRGRGVEQFF.

A remark on this clonotype: Being one base from a much bigger clone, this may be a read error. The chain combines TRBV5-4 with TRBJ1-2, with TRBD1 matching over 7 bases. Looked up from germline, CDR1 is SGHNT and CDR2 is YYREEE (reference sequence). There are 13 residues in the CDR3. CDR3 in amino acids: CASSQDRVYGYAF. CDR3 DNA sequence: TGTGCCAGCAGCCAAGACAGGGTCTATGGCTACGCCTTC.

Points on this clonotype: A clone one base away is much larger, so this may be a read error. V usage is TRBV20-1 and J usage is TRBJ2-7; D is ambiguous. CDR1 is DFQATT, CDR2 SNEGSKA, per germline (reference sequence). This CDR3 contains 15 residues. CDR3 bases: TGCAGTGCTGGAGATGGTAAAGCTTCAACCTACGAGCAGTACTTC. Protein: CSAGDGKASTYEQYF.

The rearrangement joins TRBV11-2 to TRBJ2-2, with D possibly matching TRBD2 (5 bases). CDR1 and CDR2 from the germline V gene are SGHAT and FQNNGV. This CDR3 has 17 amino acids. V lost 6 bases and J lost 12, with 29 bases in between. The DNA of the CDR3 is TGTGCCAGCAGTCTAGCTCCGGGATTCACGAGCACCGAGAAGCTGTTTTTT. Translation gives CASSLAPGFTSTEKLFF. Complete variable domain (other parts from reference TRBV11-2 and TRBJ2-2): EAGVAQSPRYKIIEKRQSVAFWCNPISGHATLYWYQQILGQGPKLLIQFQNNGVVDDSQLPKDRFSAERLKGVDSTLKIQPAKLEDSAVYLCASSLAPGFTSTEKLFFGEGSRLTVL.

In this sample, this clonotype turned up many times. The V gene is TRBV7-9, the J gene TRBJ2-2, with 8 bases matching TRBD1. This CDR3 region has 14 residues. With V trimmed by 5 bases and J by 5 bases, 4 bases remained unmatched. CDR1 and CDR2 from the germline V gene are SEHNR and FQNEAQ (reference sequence). CDR3 in DNA: TGTGCCAGCAGCGAGACAGGGGTTACCGGGGAGCTGTTTTTT. It specifies CASSETGVTGELFF. Filled out from reference TRBV7-9 and TRBJ2-2, the complete variable domain reads DTGVSQNPRHKITKRGQNVTFRCDPISEHNRLYWYRQTLGQGPEFLTYFQNEAQLEKSRLLSDRFSAERPKGSFSTLEIQRTEQGDSAMYLCASSETGVTGELFFGEGSRLTVL.

About this clonotype: The junction and the germline gene differ at one end; a read error may be behind it. The V call is TRBV20-1, the J call TRBJ2-3; 7 bases align to TRBD2. The CDR3 is 15 amino acids. Germline V gene data show CDR1 as DFQATT and CDR2 as SNEGSKA (reference sequence). The CDR3 spells CSASGTTYSTDTQYF. The DNA of the CDR3 is TGCAGTGCTAGCGGGACTACGTATAGCACAGATACACAGTATTTT.

The rearrangement uses TRBV28 and TRBJ1-5; D is possibly TRBD1 (6 bases). The CDR3 runs 14 residues. Trimming took 7 bases from V and 16 from J, leaving 26 bases between them. Per germline, CDR1 MDHEN and CDR2 SYDVKM. CDR3 region: CASNQYREYQHQHF. The CDR3 region has the DNA TGTGCCAGCAACCAATACAGGGAGTATCAGCACCAACATTTT.

In this sample, this clonotype is large. This chain connects TRBV10-2 to TRBJ1-1, with D unresolved. The CDR3 length is 13 residues. CDR1 is WSHSY and CDR2 is SAAADI in the germline V gene. Trimming took 6 bases from V and 5 from J, leaving 13 bases between them. As DNA, the CDR3 is TGCGCCAGCAGAGCCGGGCAGAGGACTGAAGCTTTCTTT. Translated, it gives CASRAGQRTEAFF.

Remarks on this clonotype: At one of its ends the junction is not consistent with the germline gene, which may arise from a read error. DNA of the CDR3: TGTGCCAGCAGCTTATCCGCGAAGGTTGGGGGGAATGAGCCGTTCTTT. Amino acids: CASSLSAKVGGNEPFF. This chain connects TRBV11-2 to TRBJ2-1; D possibly corresponds to TRBD2 (6 bases). The CDR3 totals 16 residues. The germline gives CDR1 SGHAT, CDR2 FQNNGV.

On this clonotype itself: The junction differs from germline at one of its ends, possibly a read error. The chain carries TRBV11-2 and TRBJ2-2; D is perhaps TRBD1 (5 bases). The germline V gene encodes CDR1 SGHAT and CDR2 FQNNGV. The CDR3 has 15 residues. The CDR3 DNA reads as TGTGCCATCAGCTTATTAAGGGGTAGCATCGCGGAGCTGTTTTTT. It specifies CAISLLRGSIAELFF.

Notes on this clonotype: The germline gene is not matched at one end of the junction; a read error may be the cause. This sequence joins TRBV24-1 and TRBJ2-1; TRBD1 matches at 7 bases. CDR1 is KGHDR and CDR2 is SFDVKD in the germline V gene. The CDR3 loop spans 13 amino acids. CDR3 DNA sequence: TGTGTCACCAGTGAGCCAGGGGGAAATGGGCAGTTCTTC. It yields the protein CVTSEPGGNGQFF.

This clonotype was observed a few times. This may be a read error, as it is one base from a much larger clone. The chain is built from TRBV29-1 and TRBJ2-7; no clear D. CDR1 and CDR2 (germline): SQVTM, ANQGSEA. The CDR3 length is 12 residues. The CDR3 spells CNVELPTREQYF. Here the CDR3 DNA reads TGCAACGTTGAACTCCCAACTCGGGAGCAGTACTTC.

On this clonotype itself: In this CDR3 the conserved last residue, phenylalanine or tryptophan, is missing, so a read error is likely. The rearrangement links TRBV20-1 to TRBJ1-1; D is perhaps TRBD1 (5 bases). In germline, CDR1 is DFQATT, CDR2 SNEGSKA (reference sequence). V was clipped by 4 bases and J by 10 bases, with 16 bases between them. The CDR3 runs 12 residues. The chain's CDR3 is CSANGARPGAFI. The DNA of the CDR3 is TGCAGTGCTAACGGGGCAAGGCCTGGAGCTTTCATT.

Comments on this clonotype: Just one base apart from a much larger clone, this may be a read error. CDR3 residues: CASSLLDWAGQYF. The DNA for the CDR3 is TGTGCCAGCAGCCTCCTGGACTGGGCTGGGCAGTACTTC. The chain joins TRBV28 to TRBJ2-7; D possibly corresponds to TRBD2 (5 bases). CDR1 MDHEN and CDR2 SYDVKM come from the germline V gene. V was trimmed by 6 bases and J by 9 bases, leaving 18 bases between them. The CDR3 length is 13 residues.

Worth noting for this clonotype: One junction end disagrees with the germline gene, perhaps due to a read error. The genes are TRBV5-4 and TRBJ2-3; 7 bases align to TRBD1. CDR3 size: 14 residues. Germline V gene lookup returns CDR1 SGHNT and CDR2 YYREEE (reference sequence). The CDR3 nucleotides are TGTGCCAGCAACAAGGGACAGAACACAGATACGCAATATTTT. As protein: CASNKGQNTDTQYF.

Remarks on this clonotype: Likely a read error: the CDR3 ends without its conserved phenylalanine or tryptophan. No DNA is shown, since the ends of the CDR3 on it are uncertain; the CDR3 is the one TCRdb lists. The CDR3 reads CASGRRTGAYEQHL. This chain links TRBV6-5 with TRBJ2-7; whether TRBD1, the table's D call, matches the DNA was not checked. The germline V gene has CDR1 MNHEY and CDR2 SVGAGI. The CDR3 length is 14 residues, termini included.

Turning to this clonotype: Germline and junction disagree at one end, which may indicate a read error. The chain employs TRBV6-1 and TRBJ1-1; no clear D. The CDR3 sequence is 13 residues long. Germline loops: CDR1 MNHNS, CDR2 SASEGT. The CDR3: CTHGDGVGTGAFF. CDR3 nucleotides: TGTACCCACGGTGATGGGGTTGGCACTGGAGCTTTCTTT.

Of note for this clonotype: Relative to the germline gene, one junction end is altered; a read error may explain this. The CDR3 coding sequence is TGTGCCAGCAGCTCCTCATGGGTGAACACTGGGGGGCTGTTTTTT. Translated: CASSSSWVNTGGLFF. V usage is TRBV11-2 and J usage is TRBJ2-2; the D gene could be TRBD1 or TRBD2 (5 bases each). CDR3 length: 15 residues. The germline CDR1 and CDR2 sequences are SGHAT and FQNNGV.